The 26 T cell receptor beta chains given below trace back to one sample, sequenced in a study of blood T cells in healthy people across ages. The use of a sample-barcoded 5' primer and a J-beta primer mix characterized a second PCR of 7 to 11 cycles. TCRdb used MiXCR to reprocess the 5' RACE reads, holding one entry per CDR3 protein. The data hold roughly 1,800,000 distinct CDR3 sequences, with roughly 49% observed a single time. The source material was blood. The receptors were sampled from a woman aged 40 to 50 in good health.

This rearrangement joins TRBV28 to TRBJ2-4; D is possibly TRBD1 (5 bases). The ends were cut back, 8 bases at V and 6 bases at J, with 20 bases in the middle. The V gene's germline CDR1 is MDHEN and CDR2 SYDVKM. This CDR3 spans 15 amino acids. The chain's CDR3 is CASEIPGSQGNIQYF. In DNA, the CDR3 is TGTGCCAGCGAAATCCCGGGCAGCCAGGGAAACATTCAGTACTTC.

The J gene is TRBJ2-1, the V gene TRBV3-1; 9 positions match TRBD2. V trimming: 0 bases; J trimming: 2 bases; junction bases outside the gene matches: 8. This CDR3 region has 18 residues. The germline gives CDR1 LGHDT, CDR2 YNNKEL (reference sequence). CDR3 DNA: TGTGCCAGCAGCCAAGAGAGCATAAGCGGGGGGCCCTACAATGAGCAGTTCTTC. As protein: CASSQESISGGPYNEQFF.

This chain links TRBV20-1 with TRBJ2-3; maybe TRBD2 (6 bases). CDR1 is DFQATT, CDR2 SNEGSKA, per germline (reference sequence). The V end lost 6 bases, the J end lost 6 bases, and 16 bases lay between the germline ends. This CDR3 comprises 13 residues. This CDR3 is CSASSGLGDTQYF. CDR3 DNA sequence: TGCAGTGCAAGTAGCGGCCTGGGGGATACGCAGTATTTT.

The chain recombines TRBV2 with TRBJ2-5; TRBD1 aligns across 7 bases. CDR1 and CDR2 (germline): SNHLY, FYNNEI. V was clipped by 2 bases and J by 5 bases; unmatched bases: 5. CDR3 size: 14 residues. The DNA for the CDR3 is TGTGCCAGCAGTGAATTGGGACAGAGGGAGACCCAGTACTTC. Translated: CASSELGQRETQYF.

This clonotype was recorded a few times. The V and J genes are TRBV11-2 and TRBJ2-3; D might be TRBD1 (6 bases). CDR1 is SGHAT and CDR2 is FQNNGV in the germline V gene. V lost 4 bases and J lost 4, with 18 bases in between. This CDR3 spans 16 amino acids. CDR3 region: CASSSGQPLGADTQYF. CDR3 nucleotide sequence: TGTGCCAGCAGCTCCGGACAGCCCCTCGGGGCAGATACGCAGTATTTT.

CDR3 protein: CSAILGQGSFYEQYF. CDR3 nucleotide sequence: TGCAGTGCTATTCTAGGACAGGGGAGTTTCTACGAGCAGTACTTC. The rearrangement joins TRBV20-1 to TRBJ2-7; 9 bases are a match to TRBD1. The V and J ends lost 4 bases and 3 bases, in that order; junction bases with no gene match: 10. Germline V gives CDR1 DFQATT, CDR2 SNEGSKA (reference sequence). The CDR3 extends over 15 amino acids.

This clonotype appeared a single time. This chain connects TRBV12-3 or TRBV12-4 to TRBJ2-3, with 8 positions matching TRBD2. The ends lost 1 base at V and 0 bases at J; junction bases unmatched: 6. This CDR3 comprises 17 residues. The CDR3 is CASSLDWRGDSTDTQYF. The CDR3 coding sequence is TGTGCCAGCAGTTTAGATTGGCGGGGGGATAGCACAGATACGCAGTATTTT.

The V gene is TRBV7-2, the J gene TRBJ1-4; no reliable D call. The V and J ends lost 11 bases and 3 bases respectively, with 19 bases between them. This CDR3 spans 15 amino acids. Germline CDR1 SGHTA, CDR2 FQGNSA. CDR3 DNA: TGTGCCGGCACCACCATGACGGGATCTAATGAAAAACTGTTTTTT. It codes for CAGTTMTGSNEKLFF.

The chain combines TRBV12-3 or TRBV12-4 with TRBJ1-2; possibly TRBD1 for D (6 bases). This CDR3 is built from 14 residues. V was clipped by 3 bases and J by 2 bases, with 10 bases between them. CDR3 DNA: TGTGCCAGCAGTTTTGGAGACAGGAACTATGGCTACACCTTC. Its protein product is CASSFGDRNYGYTF.

The chain recombines TRBV28 with TRBJ2-4, with unresolved D. The CDR3 length is 15 residues. Germline V gene lookup returns CDR1 MDHEN and CDR2 SYDVKM. Trimming left V 5 bases short and J 1 base short, with 12 bases between. CDR3 bases: TGTGCCAGCAGTCCCTCGTCCCAGGCCAAAAACATTCAGTACTTC. Its protein product is CASSPSSQAKNIQYF.

This clonotype was picked up a small number of times. The V gene is TRBV4-3, the J gene TRBJ2-4; a weak D match, TRBD1 (5 bases). Germline values: CDR1 LGHNA, CDR2 YSLEER. The CDR3 contains 18 residues. Trimming took off 0 bases at V and 6 bases at J, with 21 bases between the two ends. The CDR3 DNA sequence: TGCGCCAGCAGCCAAGAAGTCATCGGGCAGGGCTTCGGAAACATTCAGTACTTC. Translation: CASSQEVIGQGFGNIQYF.

This chain links TRBV12-3 or TRBV12-4 with TRBJ2-5; 13 nucleotides line up with TRBD2. V was clipped by 8 bases and J by 5 bases; unmatched bases: 5. The CDR3 totals 14 residues. In DNA form, the CDR3 reads TGTGCCAGCGAAGAGACTAGCGGGGGGGAGACCCAGTACTTC. Translated, it gives CASEETSGGETQYF.

The chain carries TRBV3-1 and TRBJ2-3; tentatively, D is TRBD1 or TRBD2 (5 bases each). Trimming removed 3 bases at V and 6 bases at J, with 13 bases between. CDR1 LGHDT and CDR2 YNNKEL come from the germline V gene (reference sequence). The CDR3 totals 14 residues. The CDR3 here is CASSHWGFNDTQYF. CDR3 sequence (DNA): TGTGCCAGCAGCCATTGGGGGTTTAATGATACGCAGTATTTT.

The chain combines TRBV7-2 with TRBJ2-7, with D hard to call. Germline V gives CDR1 SGHTA, CDR2 FQGNSA. The V and J ends lost 4 bases and 2 bases respectively, with 12 bases between them. The CDR3 consists of 14 residues. The DNA of the CDR3 is TGTGCCAGCAGCTCCCCGCCCGTAACCTACGAGCAGTACTTC. It encodes CASSSPPVTYEQYF.

The gene calls are TRBV6-5 and TRBJ2-5; D is perhaps TRBD1 (5 bases). The germline V gene has CDR1 MNHEY and CDR2 SVGAGI. V was clipped by 6 bases and J by 5 bases, with 16 bases between them. The CDR3 extends over 14 amino acids. CDR3 in amino acids: CASRQAGFRETQYF. The DNA of the CDR3 is TGTGCCAGCAGACAAGCAGGGTTCCGGGAGACCCAGTACTTC.

The chain combines TRBV6-1 with TRBJ1-5, with a tentative D call TRBD1 (5 bases). V shed 7 bases and J shed 3 bases, with 16 bases lying between them. Germline V gives CDR1 MNHNS, CDR2 SASEGT. CDR3 length: 15 residues. The CDR3 DNA sequence: TGTGCCAGCAAACCCCTAGGACACGACAATCAGCCCCAGCATTTT. This encodes CASKPLGHDNQPQHF.

The CDR3 coding sequence is TGTGCCAGCAGTTTGGATCTTGGTACTAATGAAAAACTGTTTTTT. This gives the protein CASSLDLGTNEKLFF. This chain connects TRBV28 to TRBJ1-4; D ambiguous. V was shortened by 3 bases and J by 2 bases, with 10 bases between the two germline ends. CDR1 and CDR2 (germline): MDHEN, SYDVKM. This CDR3 has 15 residues.

The chain is built from TRBV5-1 and TRBJ1-1, with no clear D. Per the germline V gene, CDR1 is SGHRS and CDR2 is YFSETQ. V lost 4 bases and J 0 bases, leaving 10 bases between the germline ends. There are 14 residues in the CDR3. CDR3 nucleotide sequence: TGCGCCAGCAGCCGCGATGCCCTGAACACTGAAGCTTTCTTT. It is translated as CASSRDALNTEAFF.

V gene TRBV25-1 combines with J gene TRBJ2-2, with 9 positions matching TRBD2. Germline trimming cut 1 base from V and 7 bases from J; bases unmatched to any gene: 10. Germline CDR1 and CDR2: MGHDK and SYGVNS. CDR3 size: 17 residues. The CDR3 is CASSEFLAGQGDGELFF. As DNA, the CDR3 is TGTGCCAGCAGTGAATTCCTAGCGGGGCAGGGGGACGGGGAGCTGTTTTTT.

This sequence joins TRBV20-1 and TRBJ1-2, with D possibly being TRBD1 (5 bases). This CDR3 is 13 amino acids long. The germline CDR1 and CDR2 sequences are DFQATT and SNEGSKA (reference sequence). V lost 5 bases, J lost 2 bases, and 12 bases lay in between. Written as DNA, the CDR3 is TGCAGTGCTGGATCCGACAGCAACTATGGCTACACCTTC. Its protein is CSAGSDSNYGYTF.

This clonotype was counted many times. The chain joins TRBV5-1 to TRBJ2-3, with 12 bases aligning to TRBD2. V shed 1 base, J shed 2 bases, and the junction held 2 bases outside the gene matches. CDR1 is SGHRS and CDR2 is YFSETQ in the germline V gene. The length of the CDR3 is 16 residues. The CDR3 DNA reads TGCGCCAGCAGCTTGACTAGCGGGGGGTTCACAGATACGCAGTATTTT. Amino acid sequence: CASSLTSGGFTDTQYF.

The rearrangement links TRBV6-1 to TRBJ1-2, with D perhaps matching TRBD1 (5 bases). This CDR3 has 15 residues. V was shortened by 6 bases and J by 7 bases, with 21 bases between the two germline ends. Germline CDR1 reads MNHNS; CDR2 reads SASEGT. The CDR3 reads CASRDPGRAQGGYTF. The CDR3 DNA is TGTGCCAGCAGGGACCCAGGACGGGCCCAGGGTGGCTACACCTTC.

This chain connects TRBV5-6 to TRBJ2-1; D gene ambiguous. V was clipped by 1 base and J by 0 bases, with 14 bases between them. This CDR3 contains 17 residues. In germline, CDR1 is SGHDT, CDR2 YYEEEE. CDR3 bases: TGTGCCAGCAGCTTGATCTTGGGGATGAGCTCCTACAATGAGCAGTTCTTC. As protein: CASSLILGMSSYNEQFF.

This clonotype was counted only a few times. The V gene is TRBV25-1, the J gene TRBJ2-4; 10 nucleotides line up with TRBD1. V trimming: 10 bases; J trimming: 0 bases; junction bases outside the gene matches: 3. From germline, CDR1 is MGHDK and CDR2 SYGVNS. The CDR3 sequence is 14 residues long. CDR3 protein: CATDRGQAKNIQYF. The CDR3 coding sequence is TGTGCCACCGACAGGGGGCAAGCCAAAAACATTCAGTACTTC.

This chain connects TRBV7-9 to TRBJ1-1; 7 bases are a match to TRBD1. The germline CDR1 and CDR2 sequences are SEHNR and FQNEAQ (reference sequence). V gave up 8 bases and J gave up 0 bases; unmatched junction bases: 6. This CDR3 has 14 residues. The CDR3 loop reads CASLRRGLNTEAFF. In DNA form, the CDR3 reads TGTGCCAGCCTTCGCAGGGGGTTGAACACTGAAGCTTTCTTT. Looking up the rest from reference TRBV7-9 and TRBJ1-1 gives the full variable domain: DTGVSQNPRHKITKRGQNVTFRCDPISEHNRLYWYRQTLGQGPEFLTYFQNEAQLEKSRLLSDRFSAERPKGSFSTLEIQRTEQGDSAMYLCASLRRGLNTEAFFGQGTRLTVV.

V usage is TRBV29-1 and J usage is TRBJ1-1; D unresolved. The V gene's germline CDR1 is SQVTM and CDR2 ANQGSEA. CDR3 length: 13 amino acids. With 6 bases removed from V and 4 bases from J, the gap between germline ends came to 15 bases. The CDR3 here is CSVKVWVATEAFF. The CDR3 DNA reads as TGCAGCGTCAAAGTTTGGGTGGCCACTGAAGCTTTCTTT.